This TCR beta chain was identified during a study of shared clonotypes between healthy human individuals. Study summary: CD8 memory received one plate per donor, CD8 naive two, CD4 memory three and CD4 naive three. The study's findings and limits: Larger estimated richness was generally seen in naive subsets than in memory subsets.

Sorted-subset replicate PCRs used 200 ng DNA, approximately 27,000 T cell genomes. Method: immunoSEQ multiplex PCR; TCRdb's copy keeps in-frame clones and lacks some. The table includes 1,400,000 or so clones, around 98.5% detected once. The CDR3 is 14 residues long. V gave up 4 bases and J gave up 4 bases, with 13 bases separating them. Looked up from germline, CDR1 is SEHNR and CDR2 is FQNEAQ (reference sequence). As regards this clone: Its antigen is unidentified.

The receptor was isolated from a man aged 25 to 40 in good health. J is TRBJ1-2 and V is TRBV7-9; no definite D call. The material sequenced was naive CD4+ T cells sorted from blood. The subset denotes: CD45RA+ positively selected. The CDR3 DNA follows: TGTGCCAGCAGCTCCTTTCAGCCAGCCTATGGCTACACCTTC. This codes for CASSSFQPAYGYTF.